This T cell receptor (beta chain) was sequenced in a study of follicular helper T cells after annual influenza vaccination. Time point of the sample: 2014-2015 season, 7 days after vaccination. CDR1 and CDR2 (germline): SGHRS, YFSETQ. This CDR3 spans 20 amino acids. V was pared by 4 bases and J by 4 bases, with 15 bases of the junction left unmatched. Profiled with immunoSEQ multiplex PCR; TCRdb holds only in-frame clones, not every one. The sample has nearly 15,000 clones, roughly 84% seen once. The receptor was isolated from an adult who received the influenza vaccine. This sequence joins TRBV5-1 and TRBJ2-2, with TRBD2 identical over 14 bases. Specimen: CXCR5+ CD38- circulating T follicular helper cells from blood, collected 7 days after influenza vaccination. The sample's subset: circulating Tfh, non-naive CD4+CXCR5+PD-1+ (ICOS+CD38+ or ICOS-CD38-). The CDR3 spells CASSGTPGLAGDWGTGELFF. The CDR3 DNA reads TGCGCCAGCAGCGGCACCCCGGGACTAGCGGGAGATTGGGGCACCGGGGAGCTGTTTTTT.